These 10 T cell receptor beta chains share one sample of origin, sequenced in a study of early T cells in non-severe SARS-CoV-2 infection. Each CDR3 protein is one row after TCRdb ran MiXCR on the 5' RACE reads. Counted here are some 100,000 distinct CDR3 sequences, 14% to 15% occurring once; the ten biggest clones make up about 0.59%. Material for sequencing was whole blood. The source is an adult who was a healthcare worker with PCR-confirmed SARS-CoV-2 infection or an uninfected control (not recorded which).

This clonotype has more than one count but fewer than ten. J is TRBJ2-1 and V is TRBV29-1; D perhaps matches TRBD1 (6 bases). The CDR3 has 12 amino acids. Trimming stripped 5 bases from V and 8 bases from J, with 13 bases between. Germline V gene sequence: CDR1 SQVTM, CDR2 ANQGSEA. CDR3 bases: TGCAGCGTTAAAATACAGGGCCATGAGCAGTTCTTC. Translated: CSVKIQGHEQFF.

V gene TRBV2 combines with J gene TRBJ2-2; a weak D match, TRBD1 (6 bases). Germline V CDR1 and CDR2: SNHLY, FYNNEI. This CDR3 is built from 15 residues. V lost 6 bases, J lost 5 bases, and 16 bases lay in between. The CDR3 spells CASRGQGIRTGELFF. In nucleotides, the CDR3 is TGTGCCAGCAGGGGACAAGGGATTAGGACCGGGGAGCTGTTTTTT.

The chain employs TRBV6-5 and TRBJ2-3; D call uncertain. CDR3 length equals 14 residues. V gave up 2 bases and J gave up 2 bases, with 8 bases separating them. The germline CDR1 and CDR2 sequences are MNHEY and SVGAGI. DNA for the CDR3: TGTGCCAGCAGTTACCTGTCCACCACAGATACGCAGTATTTT. It specifies CASSYLSTTDTQYF.

The chain's CDR3 is CAWANSGVTGELFF. DNA of the CDR3: TGTGCCTGGGCAAATTCGGGGGTCACCGGGGAGCTGTTTTTT. The J gene is TRBJ2-2, the V gene TRBV30, with D possibly being TRBD2 (6 bases). This CDR3 is 14 amino acids long. V lost 5 bases to trimming and J lost 4 bases, with 14 bases between them. CDR1 is GTSNPN, CDR2 SVGIG, per germline (reference sequence).

This clonotype was found a few times. The chain is built from TRBV19 and TRBJ1-4; D remains unclear. V was cut by 3 bases and J by 0 bases, with 11 bases left in between. CDR1 LNHDA and CDR2 SQIVND come from the germline V gene (reference sequence). The CDR3 loop spans 16 amino acids. For the CDR3, the DNA is TGTGCCAGTAGTATCTCCGGGTTTGCAACTAATGAAAAACTGTTTTTT. This encodes CASSISGFATNEKLFF.

This chain connects TRBV28 to TRBJ1-2; D gene unclear. The CDR3 contains 13 residues. V was trimmed by 6 bases and J by 2 bases, leaving 10 bases between them. Germline-derived CDR1 and CDR2 are MDHEN and SYDVKM. As DNA, the CDR3 is TGTGCCAGCAGCCGCGACACGAACTATGGCTACACCTTC. It yields the protein CASSRDTNYGYTF.

This clonotype was detected a few times. This chain uses TRBV7-8 with TRBJ2-3; 8 positions match TRBD2. Germline V gives CDR1 SGHVS, CDR2 FQNEAQ. Trimming removed 2 bases from V and 4 bases from J; junction bases left unmatched: 11. There are 17 residues in the CDR3. As DNA, the CDR3 is TGTGCCAGCAGCTTACCCCCGGGGCGGGGGGCCTCAGATACGCAGTATTTT. This codes for CASSLPPGRGASDTQYF.

This clonotype came up a few times. V is TRBV4-2 and J is TRBJ1-1; 7 bases are a match to TRBD1. Germline CDR1 LGHNA, CDR2 YNFKEQ. The CDR3 spans 16 residues. Trimming at V came to 2 bases and at J to 0 bases, leaving 6 bases not matched to a gene. As DNA, the CDR3 is TGTGCCAGCAGCCAACCGGGGACAGCCATGAACACTGAAGCTTTCTTT. The encoded protein is CASSQPGTAMNTEAFF.

The gene calls are TRBV5-1 and TRBJ1-1; D possibly corresponds to TRBD1 (6 bases). This CDR3 is 14 amino acids long. The germline V gene has CDR1 SGHRS and CDR2 YFSETQ. V shed 3 bases and J shed 5 bases, with 14 bases lying between them. CDR3 region: CASSSGGARTEAFF. The CDR3 DNA reads as TGCGCCAGCAGCTCTGGGGGGGCGCGTACTGAAGCTTTCTTT.

This chain uses TRBV3-1 with TRBJ1-2; D unresolved. This CDR3 comprises 15 residues. V was trimmed by 1 base and J by 3 bases, leaving 12 bases between them. From germline, CDR1 is LGHDT and CDR2 YNNKEL (reference sequence). CDR3 loop: CASSQGSLTHYGYTF. In DNA form, the CDR3 reads TGTGCCAGCAGCCAAGGATCCCTAACCCACTATGGCTACACCTTC.